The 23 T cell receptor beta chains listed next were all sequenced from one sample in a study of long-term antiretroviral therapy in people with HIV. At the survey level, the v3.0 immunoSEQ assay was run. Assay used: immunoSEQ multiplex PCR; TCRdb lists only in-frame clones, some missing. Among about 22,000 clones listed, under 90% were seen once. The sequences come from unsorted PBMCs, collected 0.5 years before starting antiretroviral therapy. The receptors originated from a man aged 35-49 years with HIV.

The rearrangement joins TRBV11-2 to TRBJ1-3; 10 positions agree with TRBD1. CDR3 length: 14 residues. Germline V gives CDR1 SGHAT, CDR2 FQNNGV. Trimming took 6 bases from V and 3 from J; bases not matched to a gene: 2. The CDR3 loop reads CASRRTGGGNTIYF. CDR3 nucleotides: TGTGCCAGCAGAAGGACAGGGGGTGGAAACACCATATATTTT.

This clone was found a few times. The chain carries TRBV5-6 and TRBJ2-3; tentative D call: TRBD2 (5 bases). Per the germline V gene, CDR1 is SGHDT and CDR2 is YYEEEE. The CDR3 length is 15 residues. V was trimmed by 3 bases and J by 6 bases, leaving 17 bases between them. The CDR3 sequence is CASSSTAPGWDTQYF. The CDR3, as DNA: TGTGCCAGCAGCTCTACCGCCCCGGGGTGGGATACGCAGTATTTT.

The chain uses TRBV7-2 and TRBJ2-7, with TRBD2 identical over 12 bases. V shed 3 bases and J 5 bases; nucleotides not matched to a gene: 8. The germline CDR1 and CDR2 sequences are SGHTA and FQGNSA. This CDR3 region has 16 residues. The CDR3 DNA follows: TGTGCCAGCAGCTTTCAACTCGGACTAGCGGGGAACGAGCAGTACTTC. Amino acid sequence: CASSFQLGLAGNEQYF. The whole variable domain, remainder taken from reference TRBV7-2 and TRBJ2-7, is GAGVSQSPSNKVTEKGKDVELRCDPISGHTALYWYRQSLGQGLEFLIYFQGNSAPDKSGLPSDRFSAERTGGSVSTLTIQRTQQEDSAVYLCASSFQLGLAGNEQYFGPGTRLTVT.

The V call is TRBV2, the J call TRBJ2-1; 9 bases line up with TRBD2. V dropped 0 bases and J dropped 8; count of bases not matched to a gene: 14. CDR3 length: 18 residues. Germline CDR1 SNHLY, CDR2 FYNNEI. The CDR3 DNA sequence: TGTGCCAGCAGTGAAGCTAAATTCCTAGCGGGGCACATCGATGAGCAGTTCTTC. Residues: CASSEAKFLAGHIDEQFF.

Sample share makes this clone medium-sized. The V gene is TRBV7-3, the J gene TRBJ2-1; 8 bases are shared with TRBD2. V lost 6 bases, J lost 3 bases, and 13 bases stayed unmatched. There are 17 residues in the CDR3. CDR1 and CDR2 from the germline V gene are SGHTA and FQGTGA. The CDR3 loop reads CASSPKRVAGRYNEQFF. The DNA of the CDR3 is TGTGCCAGCAGTCCAAAGCGCGTAGCGGGGCGCTACAATGAGCAGTTCTTC.

The CDR3 sequence: CASSLGSVSYEQYF. CDR3 in DNA: TGTGCCAGCAGTTTGGGTAGTGTATCCTACGAGCAGTACTTC. The V gene is TRBV28, the J gene TRBJ2-7; no reliable D call. The germline V gene has CDR1 MDHEN and CDR2 SYDVKM. This CDR3 has 14 residues. Trimming removed 3 bases from V and 1 base from J, with 10 bases in between.

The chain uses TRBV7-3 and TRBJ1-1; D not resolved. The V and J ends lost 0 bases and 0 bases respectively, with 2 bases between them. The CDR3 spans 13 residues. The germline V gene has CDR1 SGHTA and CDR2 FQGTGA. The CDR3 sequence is CASSLTLNTEAFF. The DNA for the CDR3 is TGTGCCAGCAGCTTAACACTGAACACTGAAGCTTTCTTT.

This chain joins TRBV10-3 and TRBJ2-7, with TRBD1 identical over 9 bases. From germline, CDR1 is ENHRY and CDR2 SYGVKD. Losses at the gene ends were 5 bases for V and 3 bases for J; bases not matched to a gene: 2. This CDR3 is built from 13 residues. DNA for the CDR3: TGTGCCATCAGTCCGGGACAGGGCTACGAGCAGTACTTC. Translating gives CAISPGQGYEQYF.

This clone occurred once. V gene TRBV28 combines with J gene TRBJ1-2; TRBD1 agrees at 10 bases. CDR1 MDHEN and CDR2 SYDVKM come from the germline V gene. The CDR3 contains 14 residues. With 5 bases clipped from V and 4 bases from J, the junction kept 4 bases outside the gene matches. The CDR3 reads CASSARDRGYGYTF. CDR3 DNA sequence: TGTGCCAGCAGTGCTCGGGACAGGGGCTATGGCTACACCTTC.

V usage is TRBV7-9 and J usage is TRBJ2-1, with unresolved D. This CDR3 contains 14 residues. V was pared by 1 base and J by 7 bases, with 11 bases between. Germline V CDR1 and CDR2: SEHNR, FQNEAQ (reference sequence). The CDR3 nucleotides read TGTGCCAGCAGCTTAGGGAACCCACCGAATGAGCAGTTCTTC. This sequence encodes CASSLGNPPNEQFF.

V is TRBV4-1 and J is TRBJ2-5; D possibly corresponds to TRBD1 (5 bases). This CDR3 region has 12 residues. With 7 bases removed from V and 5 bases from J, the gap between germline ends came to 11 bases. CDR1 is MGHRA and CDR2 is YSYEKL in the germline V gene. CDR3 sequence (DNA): TGCGCCAGCAAGGGGATGGAGGAGACCCAGTACTTC. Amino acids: CASKGMEETQYF.

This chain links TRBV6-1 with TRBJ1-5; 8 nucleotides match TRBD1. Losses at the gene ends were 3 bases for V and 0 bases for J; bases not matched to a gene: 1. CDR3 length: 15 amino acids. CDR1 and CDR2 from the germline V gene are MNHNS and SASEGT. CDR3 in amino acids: CASSEGQVSNQPQHF. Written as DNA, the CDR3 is TGTGCCAGCAGTGAGGGACAGGTTAGCAATCAGCCCCAGCATTTT.

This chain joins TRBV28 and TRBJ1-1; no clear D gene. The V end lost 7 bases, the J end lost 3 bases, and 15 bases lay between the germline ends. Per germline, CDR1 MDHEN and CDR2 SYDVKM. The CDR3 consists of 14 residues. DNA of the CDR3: TGTGCCAGCATGGGCACAATCCCCTACACTGAAGCTTTCTTT. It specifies CASMGTIPYTEAFF. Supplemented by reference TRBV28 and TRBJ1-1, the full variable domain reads DVKVTQSSRYLVKRTGEKVFLECVQDMDHENMFWYRQDPGLGLRLIYFSYDVKMKEKGDIPEGYSVSREKKERFSLILESASTNQTSMYLCASMGTIPYTEAFFGQGTRLTVV.

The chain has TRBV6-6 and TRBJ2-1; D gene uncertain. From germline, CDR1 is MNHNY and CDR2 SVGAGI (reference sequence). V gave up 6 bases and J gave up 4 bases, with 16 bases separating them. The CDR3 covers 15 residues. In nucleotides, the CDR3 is TGTGCCAGCAGCAGAGATTTTGGCCTATACAATGAGCAGTTCTTC. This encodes CASSRDFGLYNEQFF.

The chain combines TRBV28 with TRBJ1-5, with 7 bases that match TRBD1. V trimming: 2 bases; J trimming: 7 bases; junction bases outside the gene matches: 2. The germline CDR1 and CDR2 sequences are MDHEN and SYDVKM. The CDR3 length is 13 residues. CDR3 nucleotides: TGTGCCAGCAGTTTAGACAGGGTACAGCCCCAGCATTTT. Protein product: CASSLDRVQPQHF.

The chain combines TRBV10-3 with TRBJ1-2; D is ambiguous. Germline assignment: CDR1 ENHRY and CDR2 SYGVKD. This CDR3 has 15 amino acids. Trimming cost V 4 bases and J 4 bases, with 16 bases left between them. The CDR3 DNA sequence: TGTGCCATCAGTGCTGCCGAAGTAACCCTCTATGGCTACACCTTC. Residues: CAISAAEVTLYGYTF.

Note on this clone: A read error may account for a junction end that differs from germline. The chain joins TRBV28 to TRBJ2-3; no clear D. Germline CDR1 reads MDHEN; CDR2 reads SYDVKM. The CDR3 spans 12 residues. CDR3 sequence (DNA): TGTGCCAGCAGTGCCCAAACAGTTACGCAGTATTTT. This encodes CASSAQTVTQYF.

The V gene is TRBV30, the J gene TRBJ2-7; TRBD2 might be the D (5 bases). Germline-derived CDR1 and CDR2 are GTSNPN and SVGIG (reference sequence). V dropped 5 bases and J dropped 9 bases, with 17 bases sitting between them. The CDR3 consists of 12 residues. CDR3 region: CAWGRALGGQYF. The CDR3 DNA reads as TGTGCCTGGGGACGGGCCTTAGGAGGGCAGTACTTC.

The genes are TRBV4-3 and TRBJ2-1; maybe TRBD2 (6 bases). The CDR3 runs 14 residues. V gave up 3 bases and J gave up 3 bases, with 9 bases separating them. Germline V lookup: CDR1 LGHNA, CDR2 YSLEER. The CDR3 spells CASSHLGLYNEQFF. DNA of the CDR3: TGCGCCAGCAGCCATCTGGGACTCTACAATGAGCAGTTCTTC.

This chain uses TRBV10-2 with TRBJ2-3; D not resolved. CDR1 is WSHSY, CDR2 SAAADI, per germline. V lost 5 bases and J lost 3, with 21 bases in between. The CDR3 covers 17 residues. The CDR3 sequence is CASSTGHTGTQTDTQYF. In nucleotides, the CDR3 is TGCGCCAGCAGTACGGGCCATACGGGTACACAGACAGATACGCAGTATTTT.

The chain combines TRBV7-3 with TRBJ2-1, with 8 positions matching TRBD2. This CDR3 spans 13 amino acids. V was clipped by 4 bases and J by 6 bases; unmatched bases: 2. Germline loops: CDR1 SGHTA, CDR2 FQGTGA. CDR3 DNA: TGTGCCAGCAGCTCTCTAGCGGGCAATGAGCAGTTCTTC. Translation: CASSSLAGNEQFF.

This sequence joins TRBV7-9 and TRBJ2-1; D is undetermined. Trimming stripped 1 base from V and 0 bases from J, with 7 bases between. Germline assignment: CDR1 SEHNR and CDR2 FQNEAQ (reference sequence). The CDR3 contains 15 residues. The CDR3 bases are TGTGCCAGCAGCTTAGGGTACAGCTCCTACAATGAGCAGTTCTTC. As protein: CASSLGYSSYNEQFF.

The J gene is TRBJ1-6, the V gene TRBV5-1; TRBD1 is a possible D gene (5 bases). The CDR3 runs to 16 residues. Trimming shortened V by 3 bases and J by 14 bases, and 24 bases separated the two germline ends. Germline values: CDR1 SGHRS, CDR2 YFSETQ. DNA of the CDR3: TGCGCCAGCAGCTGGGGACCTCCTGGGGGAATTGGGTCCCTCCACTTT. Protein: CASSWGPPGGIGSLHF. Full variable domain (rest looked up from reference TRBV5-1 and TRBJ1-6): KAGVTQTPRYLIKTRGQQVTLSCSPISGHRSVSWYQQTPGQGLQFLFEYFSETQRNKGNFPGRFSGRQFSNSRSEMNVSTLELGDSALYLCASSWGPPGGIGSLHFGNGTRLTVT.